Listed below are T cell receptor beta chains from one sample, sequenced in a study of Ad26.COV2.S vaccination and SARS-CoV-2 variants. Sequenced by immunoSEQ multiplex PCR; TCRdb stores in-frame clones only, minus some. The sample has under 550,000 clones, 75% to 95% seen once. The source was peripheral blood, collected in a trial of Ad26.COV2.S vaccine versus placebo. Receptors originate from a person aged 18-60 years who received the Ad26.COV2.S COVID-19 vaccine or a placebo. Each CDR3 is given with its conserved first and last residue. The order of the fields is V gene, J gene, clone size, D gene, CDR3 DNA, CDR3 protein. A D gene is named only where the DNA matches it firmly. The size field is filled for only some rows; it gives once, few, many or a size class.

v_call: TRBV9; j_call: TRBJ2-1; clone_size: NA; d_call: NA; cdr3_nt: TGTGCCAGCAGCGAAACCTATGGCGGAAGCTCCTACAATGAGCAGTTCTTC; cdr3_aa: CASSETYGGSSYNEQFF
v_call: TRBV9; j_call: TRBJ1-2; clone_size: NA; d_call: NA; cdr3_nt: TGTGCCAGCAGCGGCCGATATGGCTACACCTTC; cdr3_aa: CASSGRYGYTF
v_call: TRBV7-2; j_call: TRBJ2-1; clone_size: NA; d_call: NA; cdr3_nt: TGTGCCAGCAGACGAGGGGGTAGCAGATACAATGAGCAGTTCTTC; cdr3_aa: CASRRGGSRYNEQFF
v_call: TRBV10-3; j_call: TRBJ2-1; clone_size: NA; d_call: NA; cdr3_nt: TGTGCCACCATGACGGTAGACGACAATGAGCAGTTCTTC; cdr3_aa: CATMTVDDNEQFF
v_call: TRBV7-2; j_call: TRBJ2-1; clone_size: NA; d_call: TRBD2; cdr3_nt: TGTGCCAGCAGCTTAGGCGGTCCTAGCGGGAGTAGGTACAATGAGCAGTTCTTC; cdr3_aa: CASSLGGPSGSRYNEQFF
v_call: TRBV28; j_call: TRBJ2-2; clone_size: NA; d_call: NA; cdr3_nt: TGTGCCAGCCGCGGGACAATCGTAAGGGAGCTGTTTTTT; cdr3_aa: CASRGTIVRELFF
v_call: TRBV27; j_call: TRBJ1-5; clone_size: NA; d_call: NA; cdr3_nt: TGTGCCAGCAGTCCAGTCTCGGGTGGGAGGCAGCCCCAGCATTTT; cdr3_aa: CASSPVSGGRQPQHF
v_call: TRBV27; j_call: TRBJ1-1; clone_size: NA; d_call: NA; cdr3_nt: TGTGCCAGCAGTTTGGGGTTCCTAGGGGACACTGAAGCTTTCTTT; cdr3_aa: CASSLGFLGDTEAFF
v_call: TRBV5-1; j_call: TRBJ1-1; clone_size: once; d_call: NA; cdr3_nt: TGCGCCAGCAGGTGGCAGGGTGATACTGAAGCTTTCTTT; cdr3_aa: CASRWQGDTEAFF
v_call: TRBV28; j_call: TRBJ2-5; clone_size: NA; d_call: NA; cdr3_nt: TGTGCCAGCTCCCTCCTAGTCGGGGACCAAGAGACCCAGTACTTC; cdr3_aa: CASSLLVGDQETQYF
v_call: TRBV4-1; j_call: TRBJ2-1; clone_size: NA; d_call: TRBD2; cdr3_nt: TGCGCCAGCAGCCAAGATTCCCTAGCGGCTGGCAATGAGCAGTTCTTC; cdr3_aa: CASSQDSLAAGNEQFF
v_call: TRBV3-1/TRBV3-2; j_call: TRBJ1-1; clone_size: NA; d_call: NA; cdr3_nt: TGTGCCAGCAGCCAAGACTGGGGGGGGAGGACTGAAGCTTTCTTT; cdr3_aa: CASSQDWGGRTEAFF
v_call: TRBV5-5; j_call: TRBJ2-7; clone_size: NA; d_call: NA; cdr3_nt: TGTGCCAGCAGCTTGAGGACAGACCATTCCTACGAGCAGTACTTC; cdr3_aa: CASSLRTDHSYEQYF
v_call: TRBV11-2; j_call: TRBJ1-1; clone_size: NA; d_call: NA; cdr3_nt: TGTGCCAGCAGCAGTACACGGGGCCTGAACACTGAAGCTTTCTTT; cdr3_aa: CASSSTRGLNTEAFF
v_call: TRBV7-2; j_call: TRBJ2-3; clone_size: NA; d_call: TRBD2; cdr3_nt: TGTGCCAGCAGCTTAATTCCGGCTAGCGGGAGGGATACGCAGTATTTT; cdr3_aa: CASSLIPASGRDTQYF
v_call: TRBV24-1; j_call: TRBJ1-5; clone_size: NA; d_call: NA; cdr3_nt: TGTGCCACCAGTGACCGGCAGGCAGGGTGGAATCAGCCCCAGCATTTT; cdr3_aa: CATSDRQAGWNQPQHF
v_call: TRBV30; j_call: TRBJ2-1; clone_size: NA; d_call: NA; cdr3_nt: TGTGCCTGGAGTCGAGAGAGCTCCTACAATGAGCAGTTCTTC; cdr3_aa: CAWSRESSYNEQFF
v_call: TRBV4-1; j_call: TRBJ2-4; clone_size: NA; d_call: NA; cdr3_nt: TGCGCCAGCAGCCAAGACGGGCTCCGTCAAAACATTCAGTACTTC; cdr3_aa: CASSQDGLRQNIQYF
v_call: TRBV24-1; j_call: TRBJ1-2; clone_size: NA; d_call: NA; cdr3_nt: TGTGCCACCAGTGATTTCTGGATCCGGAGGAACTATGGCTACACCTTC; cdr3_aa: CATSDFWIRRNYGYTF
v_call: TRBV2; j_call: TRBJ1-2; clone_size: NA; d_call: NA; cdr3_nt: TGTGCCAGCACGACGGCTTCGGCAGGCTATGGCTACACCTTC; cdr3_aa: CASTTASAGYGYTF
v_call: TRBV5-5; j_call: TRBJ2-3; clone_size: NA; d_call: TRBD1; cdr3_nt: TGTGCCAGCAGCCTCCAGACAGGGTTGGCAGATACGCAGTATTTT; cdr3_aa: CASSLQTGLADTQYF
v_call: TRBV27; j_call: TRBJ2-2; clone_size: NA; d_call: NA; cdr3_nt: TGTGCCAGCAGTTTAAGAGGGACGAACACCGGGGAGCTGTTTTTT; cdr3_aa: CASSLRGTNTGELFF
v_call: TRBV5-4; j_call: TRBJ2-1; clone_size: NA; d_call: TRBD1; cdr3_nt: TGTGCCAGCAGCTCTCGGGACAGGGCTTACAATGAGCAGTTCTTC; cdr3_aa: CASSSRDRAYNEQFF
v_call: TRBV7-2; j_call: TRBJ1-4; clone_size: NA; d_call: TRBD1; cdr3_nt: TGTGCCAGCAGCCCAGGACAGGGTTTAGGTGAAAAACTGTTTTTT; cdr3_aa: CASSPGQGLGEKLFF
v_call: TRBV4-1; j_call: TRBJ2-3; clone_size: NA; d_call: TRBD2; cdr3_nt: TGCGCCAGCAGCCAGCAAGCGGGAGTGGCAGATACGCAGTATTTT; cdr3_aa: CASSQQAGVADTQYF
v_call: TRBV28; j_call: TRBJ1-5; clone_size: once; d_call: NA; cdr3_nt: TGTGCCAGCAGTTTAGAGGGTCAGGGGTGGAAGCCCCAGCATTTT; cdr3_aa: CASSLEGQGWKPQHF
v_call: TRBV6-5; j_call: TRBJ1-1; clone_size: NA; d_call: TRBD1; cdr3_nt: TGTGCCAGCTACCGGGACAGGGGTACTGAAGCTTTCTTT; cdr3_aa: CASYRDRGTEAFF
v_call: TRBV9; j_call: TRBJ2-3; clone_size: NA; d_call: TRBD2; cdr3_nt: TGTGCCAGCAGCGCGAGCGGGAGGGCCGTAGATACGCAGTATTTT; cdr3_aa: CASSASGRAVDTQYF
v_call: TRBV5-8; j_call: TRBJ2-5; clone_size: NA; d_call: TRBD2; cdr3_nt: TGTGCCAGCAGCCGAGGGGCTAGCGGGAGGCAAGAGACCCAGTACTTC; cdr3_aa: CASSRGASGRQETQYF
v_call: TRBV5-1; j_call: TRBJ1-2; clone_size: NA; d_call: NA; cdr3_nt: TGCGCCAGCAGCTTGGCGGGGCTCGCTAACTATGGCTACACCTTC; cdr3_aa: CASSLAGLANYGYTF
v_call: TRBV10-2; j_call: TRBJ2-7; clone_size: NA; d_call: NA; cdr3_nt: TGCGCCAGCAGGGACCGCTCCTACGAGCAGTACTTC; cdr3_aa: CASRDRSYEQYF
v_call: TRBV25-1; j_call: TRBJ1-5; clone_size: NA; d_call: TRBD1; cdr3_nt: TGTGCCAGCAGTCACACTTCACAGGGGAACAATCAGCCCCAGCATTTT; cdr3_aa: CASSHTSQGNNQPQHF
v_call: TRBV18; j_call: TRBJ2-7; clone_size: NA; d_call: TRBD2; cdr3_nt: TGTGCCAGCTCACCCTCCCCGGGACTAGCGCCGGGAGTCGGCGAGCAGTACTTC; cdr3_aa: CASSPSPGLAPGVGEQYF